The 7 T cell receptor beta chains below come from one sample, sequenced in a study of T cells after yellow fever vaccination. TCRdb re-derived calls from the 5' RACE reads in MiXCR, one entry per CDR3 protein. The data show about 330,000 distinct CDR3 sequences, with around 6.8% seen just once and 18% held by the top ten. The material sequenced was PBMCs, taken approximately 40 days after the first yellow fever vaccination. The source is a man in his late teens or twenties who received the YFV17D yellow fever vaccine.

The table lists this clonotype with many counts. V is TRBV5-4 and J is TRBJ2-5; 7 bases are shared with TRBD2. The CDR3 length is 15 residues. The V gene's germline CDR1 is SGHNT and CDR2 YYREEE (reference sequence). V gave up 7 bases and J gave up 3 bases; unmatched junction bases: 12. For the CDR3, the DNA is TGTGCCAGCGGCGGAAGCGGGGCGCGAAAAGAGACCCAGTACTTC. This codes for CASGGSGARKETQYF.

This clonotype was counted a few times. V and J are TRBV6-5 and TRBJ2-7, with D hard to call. This CDR3 has 13 residues. V lost 7 bases, J lost 1 base, and 11 bases lay in between. Germline-derived CDR1 and CDR2 are MNHEY and SVGAGI. The CDR3 DNA follows: TGTGCCAGCACGCGTACGGGTTCCTACGAGCAGTACTTC. Amino acid sequence: CASTRTGSYEQYF.

There are a few counts of this clonotype. The V call is TRBV7-2, the J call TRBJ1-5, with unresolved D. The CDR3 is 14 amino acids. Trimming pared 1 base from V and 7 bases from J, leaving 11 bases between. The germline V gene has CDR1 SGHTA and CDR2 FQGNSA. The CDR3 spells CASSLGHRGQPQHF. CDR3 bases: TGTGCCAGCAGCTTAGGACACAGAGGGCAGCCCCAGCATTTT.

In this sample, this clonotype turned up a few times. The chain uses TRBV7-8 and TRBJ2-3; either TRBD1 or TRBD2 may fit D (5 bases each). Deletions cut 4 bases from V and 0 bases from J, with 17 bases between. This CDR3 is built from 17 residues. Germline V gives CDR1 SGHVS, CDR2 FQNEAQ. The CDR3, as DNA: TGTGCCAGCAGCTACCGGGACGGATTACTTAGCACAGATACGCAGTATTTT. Protein product: CASSYRDGLLSTDTQYF.

The rearrangement links TRBV7-6 to TRBJ2-7; D may match TRBD1 or TRBD2 (5 bases each). This CDR3 has 16 amino acids. CDR1 SGHVS and CDR2 FNYEAQ come from the germline V gene. V lost 2 bases and J lost 7, with 21 bases in between. The CDR3: CASSLTAAQVGGEQYF. In nucleotides, the CDR3 is TGTGCCAGCAGCTTAACGGCGGCACAGGTTGGGGGAGAGCAGTACTTC.

This clonotype was seen at least ten times. V and J are TRBV7-9 and TRBJ2-5; 8 bases are shared with TRBD1. V shed 5 bases, J shed 5 bases, and the junction held 7 bases outside the gene matches. This CDR3 comprises 14 residues. Per germline, CDR1 SEHNR and CDR2 FQNEAQ (reference sequence). The CDR3 spells CASSPSTGVETQYF. CDR3 DNA: TGTGCCAGCAGCCCCTCGACAGGGGTGGAGACCCAGTACTTC.

In its sample, this clonotype was seen many times. This sequence joins TRBV20-1 and TRBJ1-4; 10 bases align to TRBD1. There are 17 residues in the CDR3. J lost 7 bases, V lost 3 bases, and 14 bases had no gene match. In germline, CDR1 is DFQATT, CDR2 SNEGSKA (reference sequence). In nucleotides, the CDR3 is TGCAGTGCTAGTTGGTGGGACAGGGGAATCTTAGGTGAAAAACTGTTTTTT. Translating gives CSASWWDRGILGEKLFF.